The rows below give T cell receptor beta chains drawn from one sample of a study of control samples from healthy donors and cancer patients. Data came from immunoSEQ multiplex PCR; TCRdb stores just in-frame clones and leaves some out. In the table there are just over 150,000 clones, approximately 90% of which are singletons. Sequencing was performed on blood. These receptor sequences come from a man aged 25-45 years in good health. Each CDR3 is given with its conserved first and last residue. The D gene is left open where the match is weak.

TRBD2	TRBV10-3	TRBJ2-7	CAISDLAGDEQYF
TRBD2	TRBV20-1	TRBJ2-7	CSASTGLAGLEQYF
.	TRBV12-3/TRBV12-4	TRBJ1-5	CASSLTNNQPQHF
.	TRBV12-3/TRBV12-4	TRBJ1-1	CASSLEKNTEAFF
.	TRBV7-2	TRBJ2-5	CASSFRKTQYF
TRBD1	TRBV29-1	TRBJ1-5	CSVVLNDRGSNQPQHF
.	TRBV28	TRBJ2-2	CVQPGKTNTGELFF
.	TRBV3-1/TRBV3-2	TRBJ1-6	CASSQKQALKALHF
TRBD1	TRBV27	TRBJ1-6	CASSFDREGSPLHF
.	TRBV3-1/TRBV3-2	TRBJ1-5	CASSQGVYQPQHF
.	TRBV18	TRBJ2-7	CASSPGAGIYEQYF
.	TRBV5-1	TRBJ2-2	CASSLEGPTTPGELFF
TRBD1	TRBV3-1/TRBV3-2	TRBJ2-2	CASHYRGRNTGELFF
TRBD2	TRBV28	TRBJ2-2	CASSLGGLTNTGELFF
.	TRBV18	TRBJ1-1	CASSPPNRDMNTEAFF
.	TRBV9	TRBJ2-2	CASSVEGMGTGELFF
.	TRBV3-1/TRBV3-2	TRBJ1-5	CASSQDAVDQPQHF
.	TRBV27	TRBJ2-2	CASSRTYTGELFF
.	TRBV19	TRBJ1-1	CASSTSQLSRAFF
TRBD1	TRBV19	TRBJ1-5	CASSPGQDQPQHF
.	TRBV9	TRBJ1-1	CASSGENTEAFF
TRBD1	TRBV7-3	TRBJ2-5	CASSPKRRGLGETQYF
.	TRBV27	TRBJ1-4	CASRPLGEPTEKLFF
.	TRBV7-6	TRBJ2-5	CASSLGQIQETQYF